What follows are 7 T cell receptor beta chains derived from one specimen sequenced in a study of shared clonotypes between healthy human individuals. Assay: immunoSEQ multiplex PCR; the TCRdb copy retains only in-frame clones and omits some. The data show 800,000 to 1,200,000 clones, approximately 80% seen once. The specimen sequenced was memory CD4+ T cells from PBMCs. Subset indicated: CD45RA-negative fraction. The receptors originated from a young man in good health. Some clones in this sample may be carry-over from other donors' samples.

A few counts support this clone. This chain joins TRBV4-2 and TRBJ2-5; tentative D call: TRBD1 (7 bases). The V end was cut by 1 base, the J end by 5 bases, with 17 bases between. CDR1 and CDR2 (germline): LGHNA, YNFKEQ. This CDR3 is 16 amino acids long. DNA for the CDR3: TGTGCCAGCAGCCAAGGTCGAGAAGCAGGGGGGGAGACCCAGTACTTC. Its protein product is CASSQGREAGGETQYF.

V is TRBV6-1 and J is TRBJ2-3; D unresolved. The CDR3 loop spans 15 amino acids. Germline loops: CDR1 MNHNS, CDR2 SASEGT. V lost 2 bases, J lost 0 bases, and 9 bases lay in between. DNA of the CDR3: TGTGCCAGCAGTGAACAGAGAGCTAGCACAGATACGCAGTATTTT. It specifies CASSEQRASTDTQYF.

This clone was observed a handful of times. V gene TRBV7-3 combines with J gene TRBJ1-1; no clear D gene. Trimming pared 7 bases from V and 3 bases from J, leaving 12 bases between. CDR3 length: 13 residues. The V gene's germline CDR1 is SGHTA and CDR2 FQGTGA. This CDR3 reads CASKGRSDTEAFF. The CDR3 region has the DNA TGTGCCAGCAAAGGCAGGTCGGACACTGAAGCTTTCTTT.

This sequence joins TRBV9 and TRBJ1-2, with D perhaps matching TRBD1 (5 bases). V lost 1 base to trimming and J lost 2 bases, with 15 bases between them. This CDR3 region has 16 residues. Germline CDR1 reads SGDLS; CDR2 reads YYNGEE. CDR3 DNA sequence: TGTGCCAGCAGCGTAAGTCACGGGGACTTCAACTATGGCTACACCTTC. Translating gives CASSVSHGDFNYGYTF.

The CDR3 nucleotides are TGTGCCAGCAGCTTCGGACTAGCAGCCGGGGAGCTGTTTTTT. It translates to CASSFGLAAGELFF. The rearrangement links TRBV7-9 to TRBJ2-2, with 8 bases aligning to TRBD2. The V gene end was trimmed by 3 bases and the J gene end by 6 bases; junction bases not matched to a gene: 3. This CDR3 region has 14 residues. In germline, CDR1 is SEHNR, CDR2 FQNEAQ (reference sequence).

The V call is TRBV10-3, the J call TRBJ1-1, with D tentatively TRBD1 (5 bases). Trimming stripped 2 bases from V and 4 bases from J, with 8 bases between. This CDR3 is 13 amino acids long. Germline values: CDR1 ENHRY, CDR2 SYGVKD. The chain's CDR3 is CAISEVGTTEAFF. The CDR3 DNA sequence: TGTGCCATCAGTGAGGTGGGGACCACTGAAGCTTTCTTT.

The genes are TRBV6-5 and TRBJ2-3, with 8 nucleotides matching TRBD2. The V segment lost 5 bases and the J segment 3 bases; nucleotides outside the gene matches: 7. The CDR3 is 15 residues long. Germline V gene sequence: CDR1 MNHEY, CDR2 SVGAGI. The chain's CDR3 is CASSAGGAPTDTQYF. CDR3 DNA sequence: TGTGCCAGCAGTGCGGGGGGCGCGCCGACAGATACGCAGTATTTT.